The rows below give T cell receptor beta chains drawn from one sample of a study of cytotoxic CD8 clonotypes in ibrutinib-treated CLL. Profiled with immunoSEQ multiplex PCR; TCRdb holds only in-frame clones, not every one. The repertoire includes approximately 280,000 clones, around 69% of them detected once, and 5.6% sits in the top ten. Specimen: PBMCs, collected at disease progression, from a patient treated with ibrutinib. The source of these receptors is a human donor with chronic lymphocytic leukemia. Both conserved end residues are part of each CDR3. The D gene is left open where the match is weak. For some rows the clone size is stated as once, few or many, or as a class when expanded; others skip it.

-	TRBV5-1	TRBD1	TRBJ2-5	CASSPDRLQETQYF	TGCGCCAGCAGCCCGGACAGGCTGCAAGAGACCCAGTACTTC
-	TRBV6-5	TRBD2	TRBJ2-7	CASRISGRAYEQYF	TGTGCCAGCAGAATAAGCGGGAGGGCATACGAGCAGTACTTC
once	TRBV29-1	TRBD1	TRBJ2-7	CSVEGLPDRGYEQYF	TGCAGCGTTGAAGGACTTCCGGACAGGGGTTACGAGCAGTACTTC
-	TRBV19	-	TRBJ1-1	CASSLGLNTEAFF	TGTGCCAGTAGCCTTGGGCTAAACACTGAAGCTTTCTTT
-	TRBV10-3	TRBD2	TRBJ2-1	CAISELGTSPGRENNEQFF	TGTGCCATCAGTGAGCTCGGGACGTCTCCGGGGCGGGAGAACAATGAGCAGTTCTTC
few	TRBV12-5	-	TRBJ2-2	CASEPGTTRGELFF	TGTGCTAGTGAACCCGGGACCACCCGCGGGGAGCTGTTTTTT
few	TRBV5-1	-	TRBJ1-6	CASSPGPGEGSPLHF	TGCGCCAGCAGCCCAGGACCAGGGGAAGGTTCACCCCTCCACTTT
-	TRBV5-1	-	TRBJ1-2	CASSLRPAFDGYTF	TGCGCCAGCAGCTTGCGCCCCGCCTTTGATGGCTACACCTTC
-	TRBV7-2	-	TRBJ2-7	CASSDGSYGEQYF	TGTGCCAGTTCAGACGGTTCCTACGGCGAGCAGTACTTC
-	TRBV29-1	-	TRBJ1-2	CSVGEGFYGYTF	TGCAGCGTGGGGGAGGGGTTCTATGGCTACACCTTC
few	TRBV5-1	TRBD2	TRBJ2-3	CASRPPGLAGDTQYF	TGCGCCAGCAGACCCCCGGGACTAGCGGGAGATACGCAGTATTTT
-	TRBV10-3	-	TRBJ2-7	CAISETTYEQYF	TGTGCCATCAGTGAGACCACTTACGAGCAGTACTTC
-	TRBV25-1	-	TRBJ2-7	CASSRLYEQYF	TGTGCCAGCAGTCGACTATACGAGCAGTACTTC
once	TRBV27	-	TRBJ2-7	CASSFRGPFYEQYF	TGTGCCAGCAGTTTCCGAGGGCCGTTCTACGAGCAGTACTTC
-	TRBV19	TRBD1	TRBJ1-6	CASSSYLQGINSPLHF	TGTGCCAGTAGTTCCTACCTACAGGGGATTAATTCACCCCTCCACTTT
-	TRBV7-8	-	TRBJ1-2	CASSFNAYYGYTF	TGTGCCAGCAGCTTTAATGCGTACTATGGCTACACCTTC
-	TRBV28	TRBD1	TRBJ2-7	CASSPGQGTFAYEQYF	TGTGCCAGCAGTCCTGGACAGGGGACCTTTGCTTACGAGCAGTACTTC
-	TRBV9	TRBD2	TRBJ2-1	CASSVERTSGQSSYNEQFF	TGTGCCAGCAGCGTAGAAAGGACTAGCGGACAAAGCTCCTACAATGAGCAGTTCTTC